This TCR beta chain emerged from a study of blood T cell repertoires in COVID-19. Study-level background: Spain, Italy and the United States supplied samples that represented acute and convalescent COVID-19.

V shed 4 bases and J shed 6 bases, with 12 bases lying between them. Germline V gives CDR1 KGHDR, CDR2 SFDVKD. The CDR3 is 13 amino acids. As originally analysed: How many nucleated cells were present was estimated from reference gene primer amplification. Repertoires were generated with immunoSEQ multiplex PCR, while TCRdb's copy carries only in-frame clones and drops some. The V and J calls and clone size were taken over from that table, and D and trimming were inferred from the DNA. This repertoire shows approximately 200,000 clones, approximately 90% found once; its top ten account for more than 3.5%.

This chain links TRBV24-1 with TRBJ2-7; a weak D match, TRBD1 (6 bases). The sequence was obtained from a woman aged 25-40 years with acute or convalescent COVID-19. The sequenced sample was peripheral blood. As DNA, the CDR3 is TGTGCCACCAGTGACTCGGACAGCCTCGAGCAGTACTTC. It is translated as CATSDSDSLEQYF.